A selection of T cell receptor beta chains follows, all from one sample in a study of cytomegalovirus exposure and HLA in healthy donors. Data came from immunoSEQ multiplex PCR; TCRdb stores just in-frame clones and leaves some out. In the table there are around 170,000 clones, roughly 70% of which are singletons. The sequenced sample consisted of PBMCs. The source of these receptors is a girl aged 10-17 years in good health and CMV-seronegative. Both conserved end residues are part of each CDR3. Each record gives: clone size, V gene, J gene, D gene, CDR3 DNA, CDR3 protein. D genes are given only for firm matches. Clone size, where shown, is once, few, many, or a class for clones that have expanded.

size: NA; V: TRBV21-1; J: TRBJ2-5; D: NA; DNA: TGTGCCAGCAGCACACGGACAGGGGGCCAAGAGACCCAGTACTTC; CDR3: CASSTRTGGQETQYF
size: NA; V: TRBV15; J: TRBJ2-1; D: NA; DNA: TGTGCCACCAGCAGAGAGCCCTGGACAGCATCAGATGAGCAGTTCTTC; CDR3: CATSREPWTASDEQFF
size: few; V: TRBV7-9; J: TRBJ2-6; D: NA; DNA: TGTGCCAGCAGCTTGGGAGGGGGAGGAATAAACGTCCTGACTTTC; CDR3: CASSLGGGGINVLTF
size: NA; V: TRBV19; J: TRBJ2-7; D: TRBD2; DNA: TGTGCCAGTAGTATAGCCGGGACTAGCGGGGGGCGGTCCTACGAGCAGTACTTC; CDR3: CASSIAGTSGGRSYEQYF
size: NA; V: TRBV10-3; J: TRBJ1-5; D: NA; DNA: TGTGCCATCAGTGTTACAGGAAACTATCAGCCCCAGCATTTT; CDR3: CAISVTGNYQPQHF
size: NA; V: TRBV19; J: TRBJ1-2; D: NA; DNA: TGTGCCAGTAGTATGGTCTCGAGGCGGGACTATGGCTACACCTTC; CDR3: CASSMVSRRDYGYTF
size: once; V: TRBV4-2; J: TRBJ2-2; D: TRBD2; DNA: TGTGCCAGCAGCCAGGGACTAGCGGGGCACACCGGGGAGCTGTTTTTT; CDR3: CASSQGLAGHTGELFF
size: NA; V: TRBV5-4; J: TRBJ1-1; D: NA; DNA: TGTGCCAGCAGCATAAACAGGGTCACTGAAGCTTTCTTT; CDR3: CASSINRVTEAFF
size: NA; V: TRBV5-1; J: TRBJ1-1; D: NA; DNA: TGCGCCAGCAGCTTGCAGGGCGTGAACACTGAAGCTTTCTTT; CDR3: CASSLQGVNTEAFF
size: few; V: TRBV29-1; J: TRBJ2-3; D: TRBD2; DNA: TGCAGTGCCACCCTCCAGCGGGAGGCAGATACGCAGTATTTT; CDR3: CSATLQREADTQYF
size: few; V: TRBV29-1; J: TRBJ2-1; D: TRBD2; DNA: TGCAGCGTTGGTGTAAGCGGGGGGTACCACAATGAGCAGTTCTTC; CDR3: CSVGVSGGYHNEQFF
size: NA; V: TRBV7-3; J: TRBJ1-2; D: TRBD1; DNA: TGTGCCAGCAGCTTAATAGGATCGAGGGACAGCTACGTCAACTATGGCTACACCTTC; CDR3: CASSLIGSRDSYVNYGYTF
size: NA; V: TRBV7-9; J: TRBJ2-5; D: TRBD2; DNA: TGTGCCAGCAGCTCCAATAGCGGGGGCCTCGGGGAGACCCAGTACTTC; CDR3: CASSSNSGGLGETQYF
size: NA; V: TRBV19; J: TRBJ2-7; D: TRBD1; DNA: TGTGCCAGGACAGGGGTCCTCTACGAGCAGTACTTC; CDR3: CARTGVLYEQYF
size: few; V: TRBV19; J: TRBJ1-1; D: TRBD1; DNA: TGTGCCAGTTTTACAGGGGCGATGAACACTGAAGCTTTCTTT; CDR3: CASFTGAMNTEAFF
size: NA; V: TRBV6-5; J: TRBJ2-7; D: TRBD1; DNA: TGTGCCAGCCGTGTGACAGGGGTGACCTACGAGCAGTACTTC; CDR3: CASRVTGVTYEQYF
size: NA; V: TRBV29-1; J: TRBJ1-1; D: NA; DNA: TGCAGCATCAGGCCGGGGAGCACTGAAGCTTTCTTT; CDR3: CSIRPGSTEAFF
size: few; V: TRBV19; J: TRBJ1-2; D: NA; DNA: TGTGCCAGTAGTAAGACGGGAACCAACTATGGCTACACCTTC; CDR3: CASSKTGTNYGYTF
size: NA; V: TRBV29-1; J: TRBJ2-5; D: NA; DNA: TGCAGCGTTGAGACTGCCGGGGAGACCCAGTACTTC; CDR3: CSVETAGETQYF
size: few; V: TRBV28; J: TRBJ1-4; D: TRBD1; DNA: TGTGCCAGCAGCCGCGACAGGGGTTTGATAAAACTGTTTTTT; CDR3: CASSRDRGLIKLFF
size: few; V: TRBV5-4; J: TRBJ1-1; D: NA; DNA: TGTGCCAGCAGCCCCACGGAGGGTAAGGGAACCGAAGCTTTCTTT; CDR3: CASSPTEGKGTEAFF
size: NA; V: TRBV5-1; J: TRBJ2-2; D: TRBD1; DNA: TGCGCCAGCAGTTCCGGGACAGGGGGCGAGGGCGGGGAGCTGTTTTTT; CDR3: CASSSGTGGEGGELFF
size: NA; V: TRBV6-1; J: TRBJ2-7; D: TRBD2; DNA: TGTGCCAGCAGTGATCGGGGGGGATACGAGCAGTACTTC; CDR3: CASSDRGGYEQYF
size: NA; V: TRBV13; J: TRBJ1-4; D: TRBD1; DNA: TGTGCCAGCAGCTCCCGGACAGGGGGAGTTGCAACTAATGAAAAACTGTTTTTT; CDR3: CASSSRTGGVATNEKLFF
size: few; V: TRBV14; J: TRBJ1-1; D: NA; DNA: TGTGCCAGCAGCCAAGATGCTTTTGGAGACAGGTACACTGAAGCTTTCTTT; CDR3: CASSQDAFGDRYTEAFF
size: NA; V: TRBV6-1; J: TRBJ2-7; D: NA; DNA: TGTGCCAGCAGTGATCTGACTGTCACCTACGAGCAGTACTTC; CDR3: CASSDLTVTYEQYF
size: NA; V: TRBV29-1; J: TRBJ2-7; D: NA; DNA: TGCAGCGTTGAGCCTTTTAGCGAACCAGGGGCCCCGTTCCTTCAGTACTTC; CDR3: CSVEPFSEPGAPFLQYF
size: NA; V: TRBV6-4; J: TRBJ2-1; D: NA; DNA: TGTGCCAGCACATCCACAGTCGGTGAGCAGTTCTTC; CDR3: CASTSTVGEQFF
size: NA; V: TRBV5-1; J: TRBJ2-3; D: TRBD2; DNA: TGCGCCAGCAGCTTGGCGGGGGGAGGGGATCCGGATACGCAGTATTTT; CDR3: CASSLAGGGDPDTQYF
size: NA; V: TRBV7-9; J: TRBJ1-1; D: NA; DNA: TGTGCCAGCAGCAGAGCAGGGGAAGCTTTCTTT; CDR3: CASSRAGEAFF
size: NA; V: TRBV6-5; J: TRBJ2-5; D: TRBD1; DNA: TGTGCCAGCAGTGTTTTGACAGGGATAGAGACCCAGTACTTC; CDR3: CASSVLTGIETQYF
size: NA; V: TRBV6-1; J: TRBJ1-1; D: NA; DNA: TGTGCCAGCAGTGAAACGAGGGGACAGAACACTGAAGCTTTCTTT; CDR3: CASSETRGQNTEAFF
size: NA; V: TRBV27; J: TRBJ1-6; D: NA; DNA: TGTGCCAGCAGTTTGGGCGACAGGCCAAATTCACCCCTCCACTTT; CDR3: CASSLGDRPNSPLHF
size: NA; V: TRBV15; J: TRBJ1-4; D: TRBD1; DNA: TGTGCCACCAGCGGAGAGGAGACAGGGTTTGAAAAACTGTTTTTT; CDR3: CATSGEETGFEKLFF
size: NA; V: TRBV5-6; J: TRBJ1-2; D: NA; DNA: TGTGCCAGCACCCAGACAGGCCCTAACTATGGCTACACCTTC; CDR3: CASTQTGPNYGYTF
size: NA; V: TRBV5-4; J: TRBJ2-2; D: TRBD1; DNA: TGTGCCAGCAGCCGTGGACAGGGGGCGCCCGGGGAGCTGTTTTTT; CDR3: CASSRGQGAPGELFF
size: few; V: TRBV27; J: TRBJ1-4; D: NA; DNA: TGTGCCAGCAGTAGCCCAGGCGGGGGTGAAAAACTGTTTTTT; CDR3: CASSSPGGGEKLFF
size: NA; V: TRBV25-1; J: TRBJ1-1; D: NA; DNA: TGTGCCAGCAGTGAAGCTTTAGGGGGTGCCACTGAAGCTTTCTTT; CDR3: CASSEALGGATEAFF
size: NA; V: TRBV15; J: TRBJ2-7; D: NA; DNA: TGTGCCACCAGCAGAGCGGCAGGCTACGAGCAGTACTTC; CDR3: CATSRAAGYEQYF
size: NA; V: TRBV6-5; J: TRBJ2-5; D: TRBD2; DNA: TGTGCCAGCAGTTACAGCGGGACTACCCCCCAAGAGACCCAGTACTTC; CDR3: CASSYSGTTPQETQYF
size: once; V: TRBV29-1; J: TRBJ2-7; D: TRBD2; DNA: TGCAGCGTGGAGTTAGCGGGGGGGAAGGATACCTACGAGCAGTACTTC; CDR3: CSVELAGGKDTYEQYF
size: NA; V: TRBV5-6; J: TRBJ1-4; D: NA; DNA: TGTGCCAGCAGCCAGAATGAAAAACTGTTTTTT; CDR3: CASSQNEKLFF
size: NA; V: TRBV7-3; J: TRBJ2-5; D: NA; DNA: TGTGCCAGCAGCTTAACTCCCGAAATTCAGGAGACCCAGTACTTC; CDR3: CASSLTPEIQETQYF
size: few; V: TRBV7-9; J: TRBJ2-2; D: NA; DNA: TGTGCCAGCAGCTCAGCCGCCGGGACAACCACCGGGGAGCTGTTTTTT; CDR3: CASSSAAGTTTGELFF
size: NA; V: TRBV21-1; J: TRBJ2-5; D: NA; DNA: TGTGCCAGCAGCAAAGAGGGGGAAGAGGGGGGGGTAGAGACCCAGTACTTC; CDR3: CASSKEGEEGGVETQYF
size: NA; V: TRBV19; J: TRBJ2-7; D: TRBD2; DNA: TGTGCCAGTAGTACATTGGGACTAGCGGCCTACGAGCAGTACTTC; CDR3: CASSTLGLAAYEQYF
size: once; V: TRBV4-1; J: TRBJ2-6; D: NA; DNA: TGCGCCAGCAGCCAAGGAGTCTCTGGGGCCAACGTCCTGACTTTC; CDR3: CASSQGVSGANVLTF
size: NA; V: TRBV10-3; J: TRBJ1-2; D: TRBD1; DNA: TGTGCCATCAGTGAGAGGGACAGCGGTGGGTATGGCTACACCTTC; CDR3: CAISERDSGGYGYTF
size: few; V: TRBV7-9; J: TRBJ1-1; D: NA; DNA: TGTGCCAGCAGCTTAATGCGGGGTGGTGCCACTGAAGCTTTCTTT; CDR3: CASSLMRGGATEAFF
size: NA; V: TRBV5-1; J: TRBJ1-5; D: TRBD1; DNA: TGCGCCAGCAGCCTGGACAGGGGTAGCAATCAGCCCCAGCATTTT; CDR3: CASSLDRGSNQPQHF
size: NA; V: TRBV6-6; J: TRBJ1-5; D: NA; DNA: TGTGCCAGCGTCTTCGGACAGTCCAATCAGCCCCAGCATTTT; CDR3: CASVFGQSNQPQHF
size: NA; V: TRBV6-5; J: TRBJ2-1; D: TRBD2; DNA: TGTGCCAGCAGTTTCGGACTAGCGGGGGCTAATGAGCAGTTCTTC; CDR3: CASSFGLAGANEQFF
size: NA; V: TRBV27; J: TRBJ1-2; D: NA; DNA: TGTGCCAGCAGTTTATCGGGCAGTTATGGCTACACCTTC; CDR3: CASSLSGSYGYTF
size: NA; V: TRBV4-2; J: TRBJ2-6; D: NA; DNA: TGTGCCAGCAGCCAAGATCAGGACTCTGGGGCCAACGTCCTGACTTTC; CDR3: CASSQDQDSGANVLTF
size: NA; V: TRBV5-6; J: TRBJ1-4; D: TRBD1; DNA: TGTGCCAGCTGTCGGGACAGGGATGAAAAACTGTTTTTT; CDR3: CASCRDRDEKLFF